This T cell receptor beta chain was identified during a study of cytomegalovirus exposure and HLA in healthy donors. Findings and limits, study-wide: Highest at DRB1 and lowest at HLA-C, TCR association rates differed among HLA loci in a later analysis. Later on, a genetic analysis was performed. It linked a missense variant in DCLRE1C with V- and J-gene trimming of TCR beta. Later on, an analysis found that several of the most significant clusters appeared to be linked to common viral pathogens, which included parvovirus B19.

Primers for the PCR totalled 60 Vbeta and 13 Jbeta. The data were produced by immunoSEQ multiplex PCR, yet TCRdb's version contains in-frame clones alone and is incomplete. Among roughly 100,000 clones listed, 75% to 80% were seen once. A remark on this clone: As yet, its antigen is unknown.

Trimming pared 4 bases from V and 6 bases from J, leaving 16 bases between. Germline CDR1 is KGHSH and CDR2 is LQKENI. The CDR3 is 14 residues long. The chain employs TRBV18 and TRBJ2-7, with D possibly TRBD2 on 6 matching bases. This TCR came from a male donor in good health and CMV-seropositive. The sequenced sample consisted of PBMCs. Here the CDR3 DNA reads TGTGCCAGCTCACGAGGGACTCGTCCGAGCGAGCAGTACTTC. Protein sequence: CASSRGTRPSEQYF.